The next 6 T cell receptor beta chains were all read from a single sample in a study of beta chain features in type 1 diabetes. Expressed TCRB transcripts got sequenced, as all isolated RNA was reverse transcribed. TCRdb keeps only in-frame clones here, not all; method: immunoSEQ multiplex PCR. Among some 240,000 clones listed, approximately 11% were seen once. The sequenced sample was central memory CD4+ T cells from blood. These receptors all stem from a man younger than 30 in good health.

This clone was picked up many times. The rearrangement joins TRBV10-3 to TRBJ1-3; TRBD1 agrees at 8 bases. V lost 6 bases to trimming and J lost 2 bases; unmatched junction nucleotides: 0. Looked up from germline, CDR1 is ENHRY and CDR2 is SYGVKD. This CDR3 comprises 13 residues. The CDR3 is CAIRQGAGNTIYF. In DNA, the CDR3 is TGTGCCATCAGACAGGGGGCTGGAAACACCATATATTTT.

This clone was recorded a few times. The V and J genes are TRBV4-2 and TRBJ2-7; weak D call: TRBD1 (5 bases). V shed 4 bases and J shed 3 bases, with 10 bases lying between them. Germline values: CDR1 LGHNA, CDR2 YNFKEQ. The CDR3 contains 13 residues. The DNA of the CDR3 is TGTGCCAGCAGCCGAACAGGTTTCTACGAGCAGTACTTC. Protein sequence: CASSRTGFYEQYF.

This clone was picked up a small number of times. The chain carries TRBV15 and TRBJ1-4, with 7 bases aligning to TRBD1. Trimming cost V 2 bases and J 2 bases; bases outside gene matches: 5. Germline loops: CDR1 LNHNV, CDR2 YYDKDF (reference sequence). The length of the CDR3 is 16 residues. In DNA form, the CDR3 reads TGTGCCACCAGCAGATACAGGGGAGTCACTAATGAAAAACTGTTTTTT. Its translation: CATSRYRGVTNEKLFF.

The CDR3 loop is CSAPSGGIRYF. CDR3 nucleotides: TGCAGTGCTCCGTCGGGGGGGATACGGTACTTC. V gene TRBV20-1 combines with J gene TRBJ2-7; 8 bases line up with TRBD2. The CDR3 extends over 11 amino acids. The J segment lost 12 bases and the V segment lost 5 bases, leaving 9 bases of the junction unmatched. CDR1 DFQATT and CDR2 SNEGSKA come from the germline V gene (reference sequence).

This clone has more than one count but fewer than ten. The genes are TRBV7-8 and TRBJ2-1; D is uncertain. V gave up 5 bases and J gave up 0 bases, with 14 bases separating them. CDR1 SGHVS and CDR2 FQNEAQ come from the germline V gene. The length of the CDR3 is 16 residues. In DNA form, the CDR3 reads TGTGCCAGCAGCCCTGGCCTAGAGAGCTCCTACAATGAGCAGTTCTTC. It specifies CASSPGLESSYNEQFF.

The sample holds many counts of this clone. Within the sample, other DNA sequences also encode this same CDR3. The CDR3 nucleotides read TGTGCCTGGTCTGCGGGCACAGATACGCAGTATTTT. Its translation: CAWSAGTDTQYF. V is TRBV30 and J is TRBJ2-3; D unclear. Between the trimmed V and J ends, which lost 5 bases and 1 base, there was a span of 7 bases. In germline, CDR1 is GTSNPN, CDR2 SVGIG (reference sequence). This CDR3 region has 12 residues.